This paragraph covers one TCR beta chain sequence. The antigen remains unidentified. J gave up 0 bases and V 6 bases, and 6 bases lay outside the gene matches. Germline CDR1 and CDR2: ENHRY and SYGVKD. This CDR3 is 15 amino acids long. This entry is derived from a study of neoadjuvant anti-PD-1 for oral cavity cancer. Study findings and constraints: Higher pretreatment blood Treg/Th17 ratios correlated with higher pretreatment blood and lower post-treatment tumor TCRbeta clonality.

Clones were read by immunoSEQ multiplex PCR, and TCRdb kept only the in-frame ones, dropping some. This sample yields some 14,000 clones, of which roughly 70% are seen a single time; roughly 2.1% belongs to the top ten. No culture or expansion preceded analysis of these blood cells. The sequenced sample was PBMCs, obtained before nivolumab (anti-PD-1) treatment. The genes are TRBV10-3 and TRBJ2-7; 9 bases fit TRBD2. The source of this sequence is a person aged 35-80 years with oral cavity squamous cell carcinoma. The CDR3 region is CAISPSGTGSYEQYF. For the CDR3, the DNA is TGTGCCATCAGCCCTAGCGGGACGGGCTCCTACGAGCAGTACTTC.